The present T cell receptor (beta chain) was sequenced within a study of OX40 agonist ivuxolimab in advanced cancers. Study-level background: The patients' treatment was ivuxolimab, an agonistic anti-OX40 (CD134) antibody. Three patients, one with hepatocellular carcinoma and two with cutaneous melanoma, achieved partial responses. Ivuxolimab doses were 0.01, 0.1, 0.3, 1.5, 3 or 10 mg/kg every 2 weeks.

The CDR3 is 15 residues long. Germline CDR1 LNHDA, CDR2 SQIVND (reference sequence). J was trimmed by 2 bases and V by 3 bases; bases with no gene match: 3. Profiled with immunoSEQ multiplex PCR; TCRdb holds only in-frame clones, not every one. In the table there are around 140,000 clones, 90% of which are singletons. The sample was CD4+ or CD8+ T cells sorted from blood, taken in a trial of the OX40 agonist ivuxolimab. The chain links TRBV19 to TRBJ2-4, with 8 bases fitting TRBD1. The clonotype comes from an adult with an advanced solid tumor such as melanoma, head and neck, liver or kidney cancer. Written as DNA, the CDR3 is TGTGCCAGTAGTATCCAGGGGGCGACCAAAAACATTCAGTACTTC. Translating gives CASSIQGATKNIQYF. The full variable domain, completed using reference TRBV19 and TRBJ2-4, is DGGITQSPKYLFRKEGQNVTLSCEQNLNHDAMYWYRQDPGQGLRLIYYSQIVNDFQKGDIAEGYSVSREKKESFPLTVTSAQKNPTAFYLCASSIQGATKNIQYFGAGTRLSVL.